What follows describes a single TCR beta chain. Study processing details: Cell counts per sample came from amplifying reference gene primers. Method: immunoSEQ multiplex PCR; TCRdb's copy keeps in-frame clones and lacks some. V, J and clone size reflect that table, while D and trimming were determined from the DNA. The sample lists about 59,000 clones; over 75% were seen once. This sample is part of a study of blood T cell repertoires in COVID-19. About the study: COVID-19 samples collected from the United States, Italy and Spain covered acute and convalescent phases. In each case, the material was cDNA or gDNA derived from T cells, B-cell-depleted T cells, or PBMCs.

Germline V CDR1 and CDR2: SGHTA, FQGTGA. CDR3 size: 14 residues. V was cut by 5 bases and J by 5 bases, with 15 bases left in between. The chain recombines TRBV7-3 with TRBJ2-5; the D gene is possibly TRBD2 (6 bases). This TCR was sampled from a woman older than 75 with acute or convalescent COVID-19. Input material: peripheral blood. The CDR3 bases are TGTGCCAGCAGCCCCGGGGGTTGGGGGGAGACCCAGTACTTC. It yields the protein CASSPGGWGETQYF. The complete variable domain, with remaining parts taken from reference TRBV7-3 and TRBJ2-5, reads GAGVSQTPSNKVTEKGKYVELRCDPISGHTALYWYRQSLGQGPEFLIYFQGTGAADDSGLPNDRFFAVRPEGSVSTLKIQRTERGDSAVYLCASSPGGWGETQYFGPGTRLLVL.